Detailed here is one TCR beta chain. Its cognate antigen is unknown. These data are taken from a study of cytomegalovirus exposure and HLA in healthy donors. Findings of the study overall: A list of roughly 180 TCR beta chains associated with cytomegalovirus was given.

Use of 60 Vbeta and 13 Jbeta primers characterized the PCR. Sequencing used immunoSEQ multiplex PCR; TCRdb keeps in-frame clones, though not all of them. Seen here are roughly 110,000 clones, over 70% observed once, and the top ten hold approximately 2.8%. The clonotype originates from a female donor in good health and CMV-seronegative. Sequencing was performed on PBMCs.

In DNA, the CDR3 is TGTGCCAGCAGCTCCAGGACAGGGAGCTATGGCTACACCTTC. Its protein is CASSSRTGSYGYTF. The chain combines TRBV7-2 with TRBJ1-2; 8 nucleotides match TRBD1. V lost 4 bases and J lost 4; bases outside the gene matches: 5. Germline V gene data show CDR1 as SGHTA and CDR2 as FQGNSA. The CDR3 length is 14 residues.